The 8 T cell receptor beta chains in this list originate from one sample, sequenced in a study of blood T cell repertoires in COVID-19. The table came from immunoSEQ multiplex PCR; TCRdb's copy has only in-frame clones and leaves some out. The table has approximately 150,000 clones, around 90% seen once. Material: peripheral blood. The receptors derive from a human donor in a cohort sampled during active COVID-19.

J is TRBJ2-7 and V is TRBV7-3; 8 nucleotides align to TRBD1. The germline gives CDR1 SGHTA, CDR2 FQGTGA. V shed 6 bases, J shed 5 bases, and the junction held 6 bases outside the gene matches. The length of the CDR3 is 13 residues. CDR3 bases: TGTGCCAGCAGTCTTGGACAGGGCGACGAGCAGTACTTC. This gives the protein CASSLGQGDEQYF.

The rearrangement joins TRBV13 to TRBJ2-1, with D possibly being TRBD2 (5 bases). In germline, CDR1 is PRHDT, CDR2 FYEKMQ (reference sequence). This CDR3 region has 13 residues. V was shortened by 5 bases and J by 4 bases, with 9 bases between the two germline ends. CDR3 coding DNA: TGTGCCAGCAGCCAGCGGAGTTACAATGAGCAGTTCTTC. It encodes CASSQRSYNEQFF.

This clone was seen only a few times. The rearrangement links TRBV30 to TRBJ1-2, with TRBD1 matching over 7 bases. CDR1 is GTSNPN, CDR2 SVGIG, per germline (reference sequence). The CDR3 runs to 10 residues. Losses at the gene ends were 5 bases for V and 10 bases for J; bases not matched to a gene: 4. The CDR3 loop is CAWYRGYYTF. The CDR3 DNA reads TGTGCCTGGTACAGGGGTTACTACACCTTC.

The chain joins TRBV13 to TRBJ1-6, with 7 bases that match TRBD1. The junction had 12 bases not matched to a gene; V was cut back by 5 bases and J by 8 bases. CDR3 length: 16 amino acids. Germline CDR1 and CDR2: PRHDT and FYEKMQ (reference sequence). The CDR3 region is CASSPRMDRMDSPLHF. The CDR3 DNA follows: TGTGCCAGCAGCCCCCGCATGGACAGGATGGATTCACCCCTCCACTTT.

The chain employs TRBV5-8 and TRBJ1-5, with 8 positions matching TRBD1. This CDR3 spans 15 amino acids. Germline trimming cut 0 bases from V and 6 bases from J; bases unmatched to any gene: 5. Germline CDR1 reads SGHTS; CDR2 reads YDEGEE. The CDR3 reads CASSLGEQGGQPQHF. The CDR3 DNA sequence: TGTGCCAGCAGCTTGGGGGAACAGGGGGGTCAGCCCCAGCATTTT.

This chain uses TRBV3-1 (or the pseudogene TRBV3-2) with TRBJ2-5; TRBD1 aligns across 8 bases. The germline V gene encodes CDR1 LGHDT and CDR2 YNNKEL (reference sequence). The V segment lost 10 bases and the J segment 3 bases; nucleotides outside the gene matches: 10. The CDR3 covers 14 residues. The DNA of the CDR3 is TGTGCCACGGAACTCCTGGACAGGGAAGAGACCCAGTACTTC. Translated, it gives CATELLDREETQYF.

V usage is TRBV10-2 and J usage is TRBJ1-2, with a possible D match to TRBD1 (6 bases). CDR1 WSHSY and CDR2 SAAADI come from the germline V gene. The CDR3 contains 13 residues. V lost 4 bases to trimming and J lost 8 bases, with 14 bases between them. The CDR3 loop is CASSVTGRDGYTF. Written as DNA, the CDR3 is TGCGCCAGCAGTGTTACAGGGAGGGACGGCTACACCTTC.

This sequence joins TRBV5-8 and TRBJ2-5; possible D gene TRBD2, 6 bases. Trimming removed 2 bases from V and 2 bases from J, with 13 bases in between. The CDR3 is 15 amino acids. Germline V gene sequence: CDR1 SGHTS, CDR2 YDEGEE. The CDR3: CASSFRGVPQETQYF. The CDR3 DNA reads TGTGCCAGCAGCTTCCGCGGGGTGCCGCAAGAGACCCAGTACTTC.